This entry features one T cell receptor (beta chain) sequence. After extraction with the RNeasy kit, roughly 0.45 to 1 ug of the RNA was reverse transcribed using random hexamers. Multiplex immunoSEQ PCR targeted 54 Vbeta and 13 Jbeta TCR beta segments. TCRdb called the immunoSEQ multiplex PCR reads again in MiXCR, with one record for every CDR3 protein. Seen here are about 180,000 distinct CDR3 sequences, over 90% observed once, and the top ten hold 0.099%. The CDR3 has 15 residues. Germline V lookup: CDR1 MDHEN, CDR2 SYDVKM. Trimming took off 7 bases at V and 0 bases at J, with 15 bases between the two ends. This sample stems from a study of CD8 T cells in Susac syndrome. On the study more broadly: When their blood was taken, the Susac syndrome patients had either not yet had any therapy, were taking corticosteroids, or were taking intravenous immunoglobulin alone.

The material sequenced was CD4+ T cells from PBMCs. The V gene is TRBV28, the J gene TRBJ2-5; D possibly corresponds to TRBD1 (6 bases). The sequence derives from a human donor with Susac syndrome. Here the CDR3 DNA reads TGTGCCAGCAATCCCGGGACAACGTACCAAGAGACCCAGTACTTC. This codes for CASNPGTTYQETQYF.